This TCR beta chain was captured in a study of shared clonotypes between healthy human individuals. The study drew its donors from healthy HIV-negative adults without recent acute infections or vaccinations. Losses at the gene ends were 6 bases for V and 8 bases for J; bases not matched to a gene: 10. CDR3 length equals 15 residues. Germline lookup yields CDR1 LGHNA and CDR2 YNFKEQ. TCRdb's copy holds only in-frame clones and misses some; the assay was immunoSEQ multiplex PCR. The sample holds millions of clones, approximately 95% seen once. Material for sequencing was naive CD4+ T cells from PBMCs. Indicated subset: CD45RA+ positively selected. The source is a man younger than 35 in good health. Some clones in this sample may be carry-over from other donors' samples. The genes are TRBV4-2 and TRBJ2-1; 10 bases map to TRBD2. The CDR3 nucleotides read TGTGCCAGCAGATCAGCGGGAGGGGGGGTCGATGAGCAGTTCTTC. Amino acid sequence: CASRSAGGGVDEQFF.